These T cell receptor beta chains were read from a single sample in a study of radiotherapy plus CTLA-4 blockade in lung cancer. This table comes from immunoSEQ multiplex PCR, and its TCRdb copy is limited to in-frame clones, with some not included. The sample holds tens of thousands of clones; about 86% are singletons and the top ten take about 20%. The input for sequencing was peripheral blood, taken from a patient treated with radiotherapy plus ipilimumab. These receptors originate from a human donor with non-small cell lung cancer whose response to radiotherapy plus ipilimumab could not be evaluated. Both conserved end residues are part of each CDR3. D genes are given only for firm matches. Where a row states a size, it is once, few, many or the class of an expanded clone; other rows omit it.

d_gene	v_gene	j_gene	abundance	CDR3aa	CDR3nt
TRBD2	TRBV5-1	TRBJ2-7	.	CASSPEASGGAGNEQYF	TGCGCCAGCAGCCCGGAGGCGAGCGGGGGGGCTGGCAACGAGCAGTACTTC
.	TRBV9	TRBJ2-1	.	CASSVGGGSYNEQFF	TGTGCCAGCAGCGTAGGGGGAGGTTCCTACAATGAGCAGTTCTTC
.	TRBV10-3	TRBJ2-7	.	CAISDFGTYNYEQYF	TGTGCCATCAGTGACTTCGGGACATACAATTACGAGCAGTACTTC
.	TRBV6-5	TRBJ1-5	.	CATARTEYSNQPQHF	TGTGCCACGGCACGGACAGAGTATAGCAATCAGCCCCAGCATTTT
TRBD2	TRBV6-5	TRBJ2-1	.	CASSPARTSGNEQFF	TGTGCCAGCAGCCCGGCGCGGACTAGCGGCAATGAGCAGTTCTTC
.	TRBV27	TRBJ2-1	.	CASSKTTLGGYNEQFF	TGTGCCAGCAGTAAGACAACCCTGGGAGGATACAATGAGCAGTTCTTC
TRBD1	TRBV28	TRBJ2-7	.	CASRGQGAEQYF	TGTGCCAGCAGGGGACAGGGGGCAGAGCAGTACTTC
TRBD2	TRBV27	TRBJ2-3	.	CASSFLAGGTDTQYF	TGTGCCAGCAGTTTTTTAGCGGGGGGCACAGATACGCAGTATTTT
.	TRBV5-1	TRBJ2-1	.	CASSVAGSHNEQFF	TGCGCCAGCAGCGTTGCGGGATCCCACAATGAGCAGTTCTTC
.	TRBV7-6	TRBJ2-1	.	CASSLYLVNEQFF	TGTGCCAGCAGCTTATACTTGGTCAATGAGCAGTTCTTC
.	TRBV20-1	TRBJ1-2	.	CSARNQAGYTF	TGCAGTGCCAGAAATCAGGCAGGCTACACCTTC
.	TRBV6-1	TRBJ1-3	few	CASSTGGLVGNTIYF	TGTGCCAGCAGCACCGGGGGTTTGGTGGGAAACACCATATATTTT
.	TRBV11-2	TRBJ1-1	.	CASSGGPPGTEAFF	TGTGCCAGCAGCGGTGGGCCTCCGGGAACTGAAGCTTTCTTT
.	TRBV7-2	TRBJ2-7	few	CASSLAQTYEQYF	TGTGCCAGCAGCTTAGCGCAGACCTACGAGCAGTACTTC
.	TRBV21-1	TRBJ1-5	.	CASSKVTGWQPQHF	TGTGCCAGCAGCAAAGTAACAGGGTGGCAGCCCCAGCATTTT
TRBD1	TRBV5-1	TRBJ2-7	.	CASSLAPGTGSREQYF	TGCGCCAGCAGCTTGGCCCCCGGGACAGGGTCGAGAGAGCAGTACTTC
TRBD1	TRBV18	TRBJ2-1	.	CASYPGTGRNEQFF	TGTGCCAGCTATCCCGGGACAGGGCGTAATGAGCAGTTCTTC
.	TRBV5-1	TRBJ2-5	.	CASSSQETQYF	TGCGCCAGCAGCTCCCAGGAGACCCAGTACTTC
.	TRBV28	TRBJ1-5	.	CASSRGGGGQPQHF	TGTGCCAGCAGTAGAGGGGGGGGAGGTCAGCCCCAGCATTTT
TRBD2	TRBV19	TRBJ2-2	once	CASTQPSGSMAGELFF	TGTGCCAGTACCCAGCCAAGCGGGAGTATGGCCGGGGAGCTGTTTTTT
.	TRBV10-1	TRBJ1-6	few	CASSPQGWDSPLHF	TGCGCCAGCAGTCCCCAGGGATGGGATTCACCCCTCCACTTT
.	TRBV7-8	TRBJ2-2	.	CASNLALSPGELFF	TGTGCCAGCAACTTAGCACTATCTCCCGGGGAGCTGTTTTTT
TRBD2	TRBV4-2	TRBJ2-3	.	CASSKEQRGASTDTQYF	TGTGCCAGCAGCAAGGAGCAGCGGGGGGCTAGCACAGATACGCAGTATTTT
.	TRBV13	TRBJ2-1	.	CASRAIGTSNEQFF	TGTGCCAGCAGAGCAATTGGGACTTCCAATGAGCAGTTCTTC
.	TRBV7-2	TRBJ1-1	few	CASSQGGLGGAFF	TGTGCCAGCAGCCAAGGGGGTTTAGGTGGAGCTTTCTTT
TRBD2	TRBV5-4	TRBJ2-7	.	CASSPAGTSGYFTSWEQYF	TGTGCCAGCAGCCCGGCCGGGACTAGCGGTTACTTCACTTCTTGGGAGCAGTACTTC
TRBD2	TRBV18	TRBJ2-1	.	CASSALAGTTYNEQFF	TGTGCCAGCTCAGCCCTAGCGGGAACTACTTACAATGAGCAGTTCTTC
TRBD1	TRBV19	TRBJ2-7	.	CASSMRDRGSHEQYF	TGTGCCAGTAGTATGAGGGACAGGGGGTCCCACGAGCAGTACTTC
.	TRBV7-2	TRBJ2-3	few	CASSLNGGVGLGVDTQYF	TGTGCCAGCAGCTTAAATGGAGGAGTCGGTTTGGGAGTTGATACGCAGTATTTT
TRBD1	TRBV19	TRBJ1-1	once	CASIQGAYTEAFF	TGTGCCAGTATCCAGGGGGCTTACACTGAAGCTTTCTTT
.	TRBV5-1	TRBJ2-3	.	CASSPGGTDTQYF	TGCGCCAGCAGCCCGGGGGGCACAGATACGCAGTATTTT
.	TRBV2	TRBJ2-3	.	CASKEGGSTDTQYF	TGTGCCAGCAAAGAAGGGGGTAGCACAGATACGCAGTATTTT
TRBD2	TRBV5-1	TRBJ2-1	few	CASSLGLAGYGEQFF	TGCGCCAGCAGCTTGGGACTAGCGGGGTACGGTGAGCAGTTCTTC
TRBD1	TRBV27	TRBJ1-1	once	CASSIQGASTEAFF	TGTGCCAGCAGTATTCAGGGGGCGTCGACTGAAGCTTTCTTT
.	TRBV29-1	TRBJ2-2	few	CSVEGAGELFF	TGCAGCGTTGAAGGGGCCGGCGAGCTGTTTTTT
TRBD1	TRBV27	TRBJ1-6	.	CASSLEGQPGFTLHF	TGTGCCAGCAGTTTAGAGGGACAGCCCGGGTTCACCCTCCACTTT
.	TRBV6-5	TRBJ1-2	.	CASSQGRGGYGYTF	TGTGCCAGCAGCCAGGGGAGAGGGGGCTATGGCTACACCTTC
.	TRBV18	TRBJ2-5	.	CASSPNSRETQYF	TGTGCCAGCTCACCAAATTCGCGAGAGACCCAGTACTTC
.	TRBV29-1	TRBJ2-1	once	CSVEPGSGEQFF	TGCAGCGTTGAGCCCGGGTCTGGTGAGCAGTTCTTC
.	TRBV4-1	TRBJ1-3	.	CASSQEGSGKSGNTIYF	TGCGCCAGCAGCCAAGAGGGTTCCGGGAAGAGTGGAAACACCATATATTTT
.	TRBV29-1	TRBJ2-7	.	CSVSQALGPYEQYF	TGCAGCGTTTCACAGGCCCTGGGGCCCTACGAGCAGTACTTC
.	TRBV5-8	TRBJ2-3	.	CASSFGGATDTQYF	TGTGCCAGCAGCTTTGGGGGGGCAACGGATACGCAGTATTTT
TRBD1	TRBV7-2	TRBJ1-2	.	CASSAGGTGALNGGYTF	TGTGCCAGCAGCGCAGGGGGGACAGGGGCGCTTAATGGCGGCTACACCTTC
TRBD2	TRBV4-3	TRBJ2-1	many	CASSRAGGGNEQFF	TGCGCCAGCAGTCGGGCGGGGGGCGGGAATGAGCAGTTCTTC
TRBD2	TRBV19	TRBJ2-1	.	CASSMGGRLVGINEQFF	TGTGCCAGTAGTATGGGCGGGAGACTCGTTGGGATAAATGAGCAGTTCTTC
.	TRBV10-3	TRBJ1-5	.	CATTGEVTLGQPQHF	TGTGCCACTACGGGAGAGGTGACCTTGGGTCAGCCCCAGCATTTT
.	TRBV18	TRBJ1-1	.	CASSPYSYTEAFF	TGTGCCAGCTCACCATATTCGTACACTGAAGCTTTCTTT
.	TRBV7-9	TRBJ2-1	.	CASSFQGTADEQFF	TGTGCCAGCAGCTTTCAGGGAACGGCGGATGAGCAGTTCTTC
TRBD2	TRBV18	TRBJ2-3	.	CASSPFSGTSTDTQYF	TGTGCCAGCTCACCCTTTAGCGGGACTAGCACAGATACGCAGTATTTT
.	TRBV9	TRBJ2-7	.	CASSEAAGGASYEQYF	TGTGCCAGCAGCGAGGCCGCTGGGGGGGCGTCTTACGAGCAGTACTTC
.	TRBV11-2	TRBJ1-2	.	CASSLYTAGVGYGYTF	TGTGCCAGCAGCTTGTATACGGCAGGGGTCGGTTATGGCTACACCTTC
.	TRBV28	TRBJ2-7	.	CASSPQDSYEQYF	TGTGCCAGCAGTCCCCAGGACTCCTACGAGCAGTACTTC
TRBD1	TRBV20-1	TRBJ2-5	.	CSADFGGQEYF	TGCAGTGCTGACTTTGGAGGACAGGAGTACTTC
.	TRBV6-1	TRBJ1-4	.	CASSEAFGAGSEKLFF	TGTGCCAGCAGTGAAGCGTTCGGGGCGGGGAGTGAAAAACTGTTTTTT
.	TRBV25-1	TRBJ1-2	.	CASSGLGAGAYGYTF	TGTGCCAGCAGTGGTCTCGGAGCAGGGGCCTATGGCTACACCTTC